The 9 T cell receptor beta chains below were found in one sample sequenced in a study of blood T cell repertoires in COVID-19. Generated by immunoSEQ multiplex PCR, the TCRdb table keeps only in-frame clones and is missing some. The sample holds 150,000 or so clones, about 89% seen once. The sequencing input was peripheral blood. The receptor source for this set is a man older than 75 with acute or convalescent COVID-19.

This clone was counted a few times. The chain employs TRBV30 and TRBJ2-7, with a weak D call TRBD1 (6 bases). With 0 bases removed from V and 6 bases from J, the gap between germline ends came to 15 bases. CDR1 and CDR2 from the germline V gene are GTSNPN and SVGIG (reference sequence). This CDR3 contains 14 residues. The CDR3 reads CAWSVRGTFPEQYF. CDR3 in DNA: TGTGCCTGGAGTGTACGAGGGACATTCCCCGAGCAGTACTTC.

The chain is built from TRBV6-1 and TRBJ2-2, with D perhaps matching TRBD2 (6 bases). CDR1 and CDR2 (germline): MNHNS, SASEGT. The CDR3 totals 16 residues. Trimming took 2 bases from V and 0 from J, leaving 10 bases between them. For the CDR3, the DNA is TGTGCCAGCAGTGAATTGGTAGCGGCGAACACCGGGGAGCTGTTTTTT. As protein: CASSELVAANTGELFF.

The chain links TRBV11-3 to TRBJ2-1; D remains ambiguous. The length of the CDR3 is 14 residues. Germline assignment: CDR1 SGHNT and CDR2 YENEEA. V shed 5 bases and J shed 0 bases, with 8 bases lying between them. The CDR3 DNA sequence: TGTGCCAGCAGCCTACAGAGCTCCTACAATGAGCAGTTCTTC. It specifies CASSLQSSYNEQFF.

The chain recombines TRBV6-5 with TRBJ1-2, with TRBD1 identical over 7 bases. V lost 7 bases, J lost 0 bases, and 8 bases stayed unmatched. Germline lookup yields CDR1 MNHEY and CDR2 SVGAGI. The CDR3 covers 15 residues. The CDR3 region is CASTNQGTANYGYTF. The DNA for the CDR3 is TGTGCCAGCACAAACCAAGGGACAGCTAACTATGGCTACACCTTC.

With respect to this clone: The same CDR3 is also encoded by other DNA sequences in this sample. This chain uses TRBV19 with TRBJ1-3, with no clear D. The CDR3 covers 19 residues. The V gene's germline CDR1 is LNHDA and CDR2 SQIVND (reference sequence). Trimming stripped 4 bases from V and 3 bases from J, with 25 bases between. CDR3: CASSSSTGLWTAHGNTIYF. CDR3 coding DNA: TGTGCCAGTAGTAGCTCTACTGGCCTTTGGACTGCACATGGAAACACCATATATTTT.

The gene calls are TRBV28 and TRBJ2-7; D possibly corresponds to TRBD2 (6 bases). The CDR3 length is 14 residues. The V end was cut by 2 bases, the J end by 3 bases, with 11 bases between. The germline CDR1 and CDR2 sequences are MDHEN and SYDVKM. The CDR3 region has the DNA TGTGCCAGCAGTTTACGGGCGGGGAACTACGAGCAGTACTTC. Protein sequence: CASSLRAGNYEQYF.

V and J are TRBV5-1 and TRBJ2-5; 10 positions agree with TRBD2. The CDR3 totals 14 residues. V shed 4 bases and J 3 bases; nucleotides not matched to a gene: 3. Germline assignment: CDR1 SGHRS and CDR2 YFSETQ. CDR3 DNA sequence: TGCGCCAGCAGCGGGCTAGCGGGGGAAGAGACCCAGTACTTC. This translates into CASSGLAGEETQYF.

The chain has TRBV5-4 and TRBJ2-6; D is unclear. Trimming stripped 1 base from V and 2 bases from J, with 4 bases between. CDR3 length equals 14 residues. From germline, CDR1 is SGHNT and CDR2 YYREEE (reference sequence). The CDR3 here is CASSLFAGANVLTF. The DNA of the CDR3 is TGTGCCAGCAGCTTGTTCGCTGGGGCCAACGTCCTGACTTTC. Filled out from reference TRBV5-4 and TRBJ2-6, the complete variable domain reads ETGVTQSPTHLIKTRGQQVTLRCSSQSGHNTVSWYQQALGQGPQFIFQYYREEENGRGNFPPRFSGLQFPNYSSELNVNALELDDSALYLCASSLFAGANVLTFGAGSRLTVL.

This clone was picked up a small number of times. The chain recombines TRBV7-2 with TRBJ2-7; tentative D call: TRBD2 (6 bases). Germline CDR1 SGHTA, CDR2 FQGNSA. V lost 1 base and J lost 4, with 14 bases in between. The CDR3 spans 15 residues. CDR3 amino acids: CASSLVVGTAYEQYF. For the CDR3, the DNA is TGTGCCAGCAGCTTAGTTGTCGGGACTGCGTACGAGCAGTACTTC. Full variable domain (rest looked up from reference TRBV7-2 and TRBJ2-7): GAGVSQSPSNKVTEKGKDVELRCDPISGHTALYWYRQSLGQGLEFLIYFQGNSAPDKSGLPSDRFSAERTGGSVSTLTIQRTQQEDSAVYLCASSLVVGTAYEQYFGPGTRLTVT.